This T cell receptor beta chain came from a study of CD8+CD57+ T cells in acquired aplastic anemia. Investigators profiled TCR beta VDJ and CDR3 from genomic DNA template. TCRdb itself ran the reads through MiXCR, one entry per CDR3 protein. The table shows about 200,000 distinct CDR3 sequences, with about 60% occurring only once. Trimming took 4 bases from V and 2 from J, leaving 15 bases between them. This CDR3 region has 15 residues. Germline values: CDR1 SEHNR, CDR2 FQNEAQ (reference sequence). This clonotype was detected only once. Patients chosen for sequencing had CD8+CD57+ cells that had expanded, as shown by flow cytometry.

The receptor's source is a human donor with aplastic anemia. The V and J genes are TRBV7-9 and TRBJ2-7; TRBD2 is a possible D gene (7 bases). Input material: sorted CD4+, CD8+, or CD8+CD57+ T cells (not recorded which) from PBMCs. CDR3 bases: TGTGCCAGCAGCTCTCGCCGGGGGGCGACCTACGAGCAGTACTTC. It specifies CASSSRRGATYEQYF.